These 22 T cell receptor beta chains originate from one sample sequenced in a study of human CD8 memory T cell subsets. Investigators built TCR beta libraries using UMI-labeled 5' RACE. Using the 5' RACE reads, TCRdb records one entry per CDR3 protein without DNA. This repertoire comprises under 7,500 distinct CDR3 sequences; its ten largest clones make up around 35%. Sequenced material: CD8+ effector memory T cells (TEM) sorted from PBMCs. Subset: effector memory CD8 T cells, CCR7- CD45RO+ CD95+. Receptors originate from a human donor in good health.

This chain connects TRBV7-8 to TRBJ1-2; the D gene TCRdb calls, TRBD1, cannot be checked with no DNA. The CDR3 contains 15 residues. CDR1 is SGHVS, CDR2 FQNEAQ, per germline. This CDR3 reads CASSGGQGIDYGYTF.

The rearrangement joins TRBV27 to TRBJ2-7. Germline-derived CDR1 and CDR2 are MNHEY and SMNVEV (reference sequence). The CDR3 loop spans 12 amino acids. CDR3 loop: CATRGYTMEQYF.

This chain uses TRBV7-8 with TRBJ2-5; the D call of TRBD1 rests on TCRdb alone, since no DNA is present to check it. Germline V gene data show CDR1 as SGHVS and CDR2 as FQNEAQ. The CDR3 sequence is 16 residues long. The CDR3 reads CASSVGMGQGQETQYF.

The chain carries TRBV7-2 and TRBJ2-7. This CDR3 has 12 residues. From germline, CDR1 is SGHTA and CDR2 FQGNSA. The CDR3 is CASSSATYEQYF.

The chain recombines TRBV7-9 with TRBJ1-1; TCRdb's D call, TRBD1, is unchecked because there is no DNA. CDR1 and CDR2 (germline): SEHNR, FQNEAQ (reference sequence). The CDR3 is made up of 15 amino acids. CDR3 loop: CASSLGAGMSQEAFF.

The chain employs TRBV12-3 or TRBV12-4 and TRBJ2-1; there is no DNA to check the TCRdb D call of TRBD1. There are 12 residues in the CDR3. The CDR3: CASSSQGNEQFF.

The chain couples TRBV28 to TRBJ1-3. Per germline, CDR1 MDHEN and CDR2 SYDVKM. The length of the CDR3 is 14 residues. CDR3 sequence reads: CASSFISSGNTIYF.

J is TRBJ1-1 and V is TRBV7-2. Germline loops: CDR1 SGHTA, CDR2 FQGNSA. CDR3 length: 15 residues. CDR3 loop: CASSLLEALNTEAFF.

The chain links TRBV19 to TRBJ1-1; TCRdb outputs TRBD1, but without DNA this stays unchecked. This CDR3 spans 12 amino acids. CDR1 is LNHDA, CDR2 SQIVND, per germline (reference sequence). The CDR3: CASEGYDTEAFF.

The rearrangement joins TRBV20-1 to TRBJ2-7; TCRdb indicates TRBD1, and absent DNA this call remains unverified. The length of the CDR3 is 12 residues. Germline loops: CDR1 DFQATT, CDR2 SNEGSKA (reference sequence). The CDR3 reads CSAKDREFEQYF.

The chain carries TRBV12-3 or TRBV12-4 and TRBJ2-3. The CDR3 extends over 14 amino acids. CDR3 sequence: CASSWGLRTDTQYF.

The chain couples TRBV13 to TRBJ2-3; checking the TCRdb D call of TRBD2 is not possible without DNA. The CDR3 consists of 15 residues. Per germline, CDR1 PRHDT and CDR2 FYEKMQ (reference sequence). CDR3 protein: CASREGRVSTDTQYF.

According to its frequency, this clonotype is medium-sized. This chain links TRBV4-1 with TRBJ1-4. Looked up from germline, CDR1 is MGHRA and CDR2 is YSYEKL. This CDR3 region has 14 residues. The CDR3: CASSQGSTREKLFF.

The V gene is TRBV6-2 or TRBV6-3, the J gene TRBJ2-3. Germline V gene data show CDR1 as MNHEY and CDR2 as SVGEGT. The CDR3 sequence is 17 residues long. CDR3 residues: CASSYSIGAGSTDTQYF.

The V gene is TRBV20-1, the J gene TRBJ2-3; without DNA, the TCRdb call of TRBD2 cannot be checked. CDR1 and CDR2 (germline): DFQATT, SNEGSKA (reference sequence). The CDR3 spans 14 residues. CDR3 in amino acids: CSARVWESSDTQYF.

V usage is TRBV12-3 or TRBV12-4 and J usage is TRBJ1-4. CDR3 size: 16 residues. The CDR3 sequence is CASSLAPSWLNEKLFF.

This chain joins TRBV29-1 and TRBJ1-2. The CDR3 runs 12 residues. The germline CDR1 and CDR2 sequences are SQVTM and ANQGSEA. The CDR3 spells CSVEGGIYGYTF.

The chain uses TRBV14 and TRBJ2-1; TCRdb names TRBD1, which stays unverified in the absence of DNA. The germline CDR1 and CDR2 sequences are SGHDN and FVKESK. This CDR3 has 12 amino acids. The CDR3 sequence: CASSQVRVQQFF.

The gene calls are TRBV7-9 and TRBJ2-5; absent DNA, TCRdb's TRBD2 call cannot be checked. The germline V gene has CDR1 SEHNR and CDR2 FQNEAQ (reference sequence). There are 14 residues in the CDR3. CDR3: CASSLQGGRETQYF.

The chain uses TRBV2 and TRBJ2-7; absent DNA, TCRdb's TRBD1 call cannot be checked. The CDR3 runs to 13 residues. Per germline, CDR1 SNHLY and CDR2 FYNNEI. Here the CDR3 reads CANDRVVTYEQYF.

The chain links TRBV6-5 to TRBJ2-2; the D call of TRBD1 rests on TCRdb alone, since no DNA is present to check it. Germline CDR1 MNHEY, CDR2 SVGAGI. CDR3 length: 16 residues. The CDR3 sequence is CASSYSGGRITGELFF.

V usage is TRBV30 and J usage is TRBJ1-1. This CDR3 is 11 amino acids long. The V gene's germline CDR1 is GTSNPN and CDR2 SVGIG (reference sequence). The chain's CDR3 is CAWNLNTEAFF.